The present T cell receptor beta chain was sequenced within a study of control samples from healthy donors and cancer patients. V lost 2 bases, J lost 16 bases, and 15 bases lay in between. From germline, CDR1 is KGHSH and CDR2 LQKENI. The length of the CDR3 is 12 residues. Here immunoSEQ multiplex PCR was the method, and the copy in TCRdb shows in-frame clones only, minus some. The sample contains approximately 94,000 clones, more than 85% of which appear only once. J is TRBJ2-4 and V is TRBV18; D may be TRBD1 (6 bases). This clonotype was obtained from a woman aged 25 to 39 in good health. Material for sequencing was blood. In nucleotides, the CDR3 is TGTGCCAGCTCACCAGATAGTACAGGGTCTTACTTC. It yields the protein CASSPDSTGSYF.